The 19 T cell receptor beta chains below were found in one sample sequenced in a study of CD8+ T cells in alopecia areata. Extraction of RNA preceded its reverse transcription into cDNA, which served as the sequencing template. Repertoires were generated with immunoSEQ multiplex PCR, while TCRdb's copy carries only in-frame clones and drops some. The repertoire holds fewer than 250,000 clones, with 43% as singletons. Regarding treatment: oral pan-JAK inhibitor, 5-10 mg twice daily. This material consisted of CD4+ T cells sorted from blood, taken around week 37, from a patient treated with tofacitinib. All receptors derive from a human donor with alopecia areata.

V and J are TRBV2 and TRBJ2-3; the match to TRBD2 covers 7 bases. The CDR3 consists of 14 residues. CDR1 is SNHLY and CDR2 is FYNNEI in the germline V gene. Trimming removed 4 bases from V and 1 base from J; junction bases left unmatched: 2. CDR3 DNA sequence: TGTGCCAGCAGTGGGCTAGCGGGCACAGATACGCAGTATTTT. Translation gives CASSGLAGTDTQYF. Using reference TRBV2 and TRBJ2-3 for the parts outside the CDR3, the full variable domain is EPEVTQTPSHQVTQMGQEVILRCVPISNHLYFYWYRQILGQKVEFLVSFYNNEISEKSEIFDDQFSVERPDGSNFTLKIRSTKLEDSAMYFCASSGLAGTDTQYFGPGTRLTVL.

V gene TRBV11-3 combines with J gene TRBJ2-1; no clear D. V dropped 1 base and J dropped 8 bases, with 18 bases sitting between them. The CDR3 is made up of 16 amino acids. Per germline, CDR1 SGHNT and CDR2 YENEEA. CDR3 nucleotide sequence: TGTGCCAGCAGCTTAGTCGGCGCTGCGTTCCTGCATGAGCAGTTCTTC. It is translated as CASSLVGAAFLHEQFF.

The chain combines TRBV30 with TRBJ1-5, with 7 bases lining up with TRBD1. Germline CDR1 GTSNPN, CDR2 SVGIG (reference sequence). The CDR3 length is 14 residues. V trimming: 5 bases; J trimming: 6 bases; junction bases outside the gene matches: 10. The CDR3 loop is CAWDRGQEGQPQHF. CDR3 DNA sequence: TGTGCCTGGGACCGCGGACAGGAGGGTCAGCCCCAGCATTTT. Variable domain in full (rest from reference TRBV30 and TRBJ1-5): SQTIHQWPATLVQPVGSPLSLECTVEGTSNPNLYWYRQAAGRGLQLLFYSVGIGQISSEVPQNLSASRPQDRQFILSSKKLLLSDSGFYLCAWDRGQEGQPQHFGDGTRLSIL.

This chain links TRBV28 with TRBJ1-5; possible D gene TRBD1, 5 bases. The CDR3 has 13 amino acids. V lost 7 bases and J 2 bases, leaving 9 bases between the germline ends. Germline V gene lookup returns CDR1 MDHEN and CDR2 SYDVKM. The CDR3 coding sequence is TGTGCCAGCACCTCGGGGGGCAATCAGCCCCAGCATTTT. Its translation is CASTSGGNQPQHF.

With respect to this clone: One junction end does not reproduce the germline sequence, and a read error may be involved. The V call is TRBV30, the J call TRBJ2-5; 9 positions match TRBD2. The CDR3 has 13 residues. Per germline, CDR1 GTSNPN and CDR2 SVGIG (reference sequence). Here the CDR3 reads CAWSVVAGETRYF. In DNA form, the CDR3 reads TGTGCCTGGAGTGTGGTAGCGGGAGAGACCCGGTACTTC.

The chain uses TRBV27 and TRBJ2-1, with D unclear. Per the germline V gene, CDR1 is MNHEY and CDR2 is SMNVEV (reference sequence). The V gene lost 7 bases and the J gene lost 0 bases, with 13 bases spanning the gap. This CDR3 comprises 15 residues. The CDR3 region has the DNA TGTGCCAGCAAAGGTTTCGGAAGCTCCTACAATGAGCAGTTCTTC. This codes for CASKGFGSSYNEQFF.

The chain combines TRBV25-1 with TRBJ1-4; tentatively, D is TRBD1 (5 bases). Germline values: CDR1 MGHDK, CDR2 SYGVNS. V was trimmed by 2 bases and J by 2 bases, leaving 6 bases between them. CDR3 length: 14 residues. In DNA, the CDR3 is TGTGCCAGCAGTGAAGAGGGGACTAATGAAAAACTGTTTTTT. The encoded protein is CASSEEGTNEKLFF.

The J gene is TRBJ2-7, the V gene TRBV15, with D possibly being TRBD2 (5 bases). Trimming cost V 0 bases and J 4 bases, with 10 bases left between them. The CDR3 has 14 residues. The germline V gene has CDR1 LNHNV and CDR2 YYDKDF (reference sequence). The CDR3 sequence is CATSRDASSYEQYF. The CDR3 bases are TGTGCCACCAGCAGAGATGCTAGCTCGTACGAGCAGTACTTC.

This clone was seen a handful of times. The chain links TRBV4-3 to TRBJ1-2; D not resolved. Between the trimmed V and J ends, which lost 1 base and 2 bases, there was a span of 8 bases. In germline, CDR1 is LGHNA, CDR2 YSLEER. The CDR3 is made up of 14 amino acids. The CDR3 is CASSQGPTNYGYTF. The CDR3 bases are TGCGCCAGCAGCCAAGGACCTACCAACTATGGCTACACCTTC.

The rearrangement joins TRBV29-1 to TRBJ1-1; D perhaps matches TRBD1 (5 bases). V lost 4 bases and J lost 10, with 19 bases in between. Germline values: CDR1 SQVTM, CDR2 ANQGSEA. CDR3 length equals 13 residues. CDR3 coding DNA: TGCAGCGTTGCGGAGGGACCCACACTAGGAGCTTTCTTT. Amino acid sequence: CSVAEGPTLGAFF.

About this clone itself: The germline gene is not matched at one end of the junction; a read error may be the cause. V gene TRBV27 combines with J gene TRBJ2-7; D remains ambiguous. There are 13 residues in the CDR3. Germline CDR1 MNHEY, CDR2 SMNVEV (reference sequence). CDR3 nucleotide sequence: TGTGCCAGCAGTTCCCCTGTTGGGCGCGCCCAACACTTC. Translated: CASSSPVGRAQHF.

The chain uses TRBV4-1 and TRBJ2-4, with no clear D. The length of the CDR3 is 15 residues. V was clipped by 4 bases and J by 0 bases, with 10 bases between them. The V gene's germline CDR1 is MGHRA and CDR2 YSYEKL. The CDR3 loop is CASSPGQSAKNIQYF. CDR3 DNA sequence: TGCGCCAGCAGCCCTGGCCAGTCAGCCAAAAACATTCAGTACTTC.

The CDR3 protein is CAWSVRGAGGELFF. The CDR3 bases are TGTGCCTGGAGTGTTCGGGGGGCAGGCGGGGAGCTGTTTTTT. The chain joins TRBV30 to TRBJ2-2; maybe TRBD2 (7 bases). CDR1 is GTSNPN and CDR2 is SVGIG in the germline V gene (reference sequence). Trimming shortened V by 0 bases and J by 7 bases, and 12 bases separated the two germline ends. This CDR3 region has 14 residues.

The sample holds a few counts of this clone. The rearrangement links TRBV28 to TRBJ1-2; D is perhaps TRBD1 (6 bases). Trimming pared 6 bases from V and 8 bases from J, leaving 13 bases between. The CDR3 has 12 amino acids. Germline V gene lookup returns CDR1 MDHEN and CDR2 SYDVKM. CDR3 sequence (DNA): TGTGCCAGCAGACAGGGAGTGGAAGGCTACACCTTC. Its translation: CASRQGVEGYTF.

In this sample, this clone turned up a few times. The rearrangement links TRBV7-9 to TRBJ2-6; D remains ambiguous. The ends were cut back, 8 bases at V and 0 bases at J, with 8 bases in the middle. The CDR3 is 14 residues long. Germline assignment: CDR1 SEHNR and CDR2 FQNEAQ (reference sequence). Written as DNA, the CDR3 is TGTGCCAGCGGGCAAGACTCTGGGGCCAACGTCCTGACTTTC. It codes for CASGQDSGANVLTF. Together with reference TRBV7-9 and TRBJ2-6, the CDR3 gives the full variable domain: DTGVSQNPRHKITKRGQNVTFRCDPISEHNRLYWYRQTLGQGPEFLTYFQNEAQLEKSRLLSDRFSAERPKGSFSTLEIQRTEQGDSAMYLCASGQDSGANVLTFGAGSRLTVL.

This clone was recorded a few times. This chain links TRBV14 with TRBJ1-2, with D possibly matching TRBD1 (5 bases). Trimming removed 0 bases at V and 6 bases at J, with 20 bases between. The V gene's germline CDR1 is SGHDN and CDR2 FVKESK. CDR3 length equals 17 residues. The chain's CDR3 is CASSQEGRTRVDDGYTF. The CDR3, as DNA: TGTGCCAGCAGCCAAGAGGGGCGGACGAGGGTGGACGATGGCTACACCTTC.

The rearrangement links TRBV29-1 to TRBJ2-1; TRBD1 agrees at 11 bases. Germline CDR1 SQVTM, CDR2 ANQGSEA. Losses at the gene ends were 4 bases for V and 7 bases for J; bases not matched to a gene: 18. The CDR3 has 18 amino acids. The CDR3 coding sequence is TGCAGCGTTGTAAGTCTCGTGGGGAGCGGGACAGGGGGAAATGAGCAGTTCTTC. It encodes CSVVSLVGSGTGGNEQFF.

The table lists this clone with a few counts. CDR3 protein: CASSINEKLFF. DNA of the CDR3: TGTGCCAGCAGTATCAATGAAAAACTGTTTTTT. This chain joins TRBV28 and TRBJ1-4; D is unresolved. The V gene's germline CDR1 is MDHEN and CDR2 SYDVKM. With 5 bases removed from V and 5 bases from J, the gap between germline ends came to 3 bases. The CDR3 sequence is 11 residues long.

Judged by abundance, this clone is medium-sized. This chain joins TRBV2 and TRBJ2-7; maybe TRBD1 (5 bases). Looked up from germline, CDR1 is SNHLY and CDR2 is FYNNEI. The CDR3 loop spans 13 amino acids. The V and J ends lost 5 bases and 3 bases respectively, with 11 bases between them. The CDR3 nucleotides are TGTGCCAGCAGTCCACGCCAGGGCTACGAGCAGTACTTC. Encoded protein: CASSPRQGYEQYF.